This TCR beta chain comes out of a study of blood T cell repertoires in COVID-19. Method: immunoSEQ multiplex PCR; TCRdb's copy keeps in-frame clones and lacks some. The table has 390,000 or so clones, more than 70% seen once. The length of the CDR3 is 17 residues. Germline-derived CDR1 and CDR2 are LNHDA and SQIVND (reference sequence). J was trimmed by 5 bases and V by 4 bases; bases with no gene match: 14. Enrollment of patients from Seattle took place during active infection, with longitudinal follow-up. The sequencing input was peripheral blood. This clonotype originated in a woman in her thirties with COVID-19, enrolled during active disease. V usage is TRBV19 and J usage is TRBJ2-5; 9 bases agree with TRBD1. The CDR3 sequence: CASSKLTGGVSLETQYF. The CDR3 coding sequence is TGTGCCAGTAGTAAATTAACAGGGGGCGTAAGTTTGGAGACCCAGTACTTC.